This T cell receptor beta chain is from a study of post-analysis software for immune sequencing data. Whole-study context: Several disease courses (relapsing-remitting, secondary progressive and progressive-relapsing) of multiple sclerosis were included. Study-level findings and limits: Four or five TRBV segments, including TRBV5-6, TRBV5-1 and TRBV20-1, were more frequent in patients than controls. Those with multiple sclerosis, the patient group, showed significantly lower normalized Chao1 diversity than controls. Those samples that were prepared in the same batch co-clustered strongly by F measure.

This clonotype was detected only a few times. Antigen specificity is unknown. Sequencing libraries made from TCR beta cDNA carried unique molecular identifiers. Input of roughly 0.95 to 10 million T cells yielded a few hundred thousand cDNA molecules. TCRdb processed the PCR reads anew with MiXCR; each CDR3 protein has one entry. This sample has 740,000 or so distinct CDR3 sequences, with 53% found just once. Trimming pared 2 bases from V and 1 base from J, leaving 12 bases between. The CDR3 runs to 15 residues. CDR1 and CDR2 (germline): SQVTM, ANQGSEA. This TCR was recovered from a girl aged 5 to 17 with multiple sclerosis. Material: blood. The gene calls are TRBV29-1 and TRBJ2-1; no firm D call. The CDR3 is CSVESLGASYNEQFF. The CDR3 DNA follows: TGCAGCGTTGAATCGCTAGGCGCTTCCTACAATGAGCAGTTCTTC.